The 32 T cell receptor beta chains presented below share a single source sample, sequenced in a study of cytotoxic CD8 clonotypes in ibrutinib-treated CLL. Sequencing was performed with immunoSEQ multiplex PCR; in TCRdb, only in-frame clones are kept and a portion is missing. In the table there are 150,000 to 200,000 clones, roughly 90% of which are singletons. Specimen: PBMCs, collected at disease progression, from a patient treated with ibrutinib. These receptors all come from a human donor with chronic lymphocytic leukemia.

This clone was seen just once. The CDR3 DNA reads TGTGCCAGCAGTACCGGACAGGGGGCAAGTCAGCCCCAGCATTTT. It translates to CASSTGQGASQPQHF. The V gene is TRBV28, the J gene TRBJ1-5; 11 nucleotides agree with TRBD1. The CDR3 covers 15 residues. J gave up 6 bases and V 5 bases, and 6 bases lay outside the gene matches. Per the germline V gene, CDR1 is MDHEN and CDR2 is SYDVKM.

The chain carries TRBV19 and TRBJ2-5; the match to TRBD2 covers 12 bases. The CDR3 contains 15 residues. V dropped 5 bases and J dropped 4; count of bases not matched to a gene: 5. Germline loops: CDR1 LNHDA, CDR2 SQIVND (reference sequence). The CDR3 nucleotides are TGTGCCAGTAGTCTAGCGGGAGGGCCAGCAGAGACCCAGTACTTC. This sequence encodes CASSLAGGPAETQYF.

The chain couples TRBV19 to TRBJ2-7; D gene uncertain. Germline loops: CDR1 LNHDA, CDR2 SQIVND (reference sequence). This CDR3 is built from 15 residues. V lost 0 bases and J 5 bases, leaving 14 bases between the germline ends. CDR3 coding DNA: TGTGCCAGTAGTATAGATTGGGTTCGTCTCCACGAGCAGTACTTC. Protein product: CASSIDWVRLHEQYF. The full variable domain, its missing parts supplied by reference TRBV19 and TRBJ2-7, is DGGITQSPKYLFRKEGQNVTLSCEQNLNHDAMYWYRQDPGQGLRLIYYSQIVNDFQKGDIAEGYSVSREKKESFPLTVTSAQKNPTAFYLCASSIDWVRLHEQYFGPGTRLTVT.

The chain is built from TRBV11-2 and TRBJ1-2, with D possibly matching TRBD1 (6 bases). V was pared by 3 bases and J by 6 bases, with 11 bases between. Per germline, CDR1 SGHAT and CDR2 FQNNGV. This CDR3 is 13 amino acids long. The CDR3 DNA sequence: TGTGCCAGCAGCTTGACAGGTCCGGATGGCTACACCTTC. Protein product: CASSLTGPDGYTF.

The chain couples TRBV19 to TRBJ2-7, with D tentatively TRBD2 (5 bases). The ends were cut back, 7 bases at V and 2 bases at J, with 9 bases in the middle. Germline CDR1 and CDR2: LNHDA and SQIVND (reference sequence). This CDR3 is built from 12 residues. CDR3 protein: CASTGRAYEQYF. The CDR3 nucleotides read TGTGCCAGTACGGGGAGAGCCTACGAGCAGTACTTC.

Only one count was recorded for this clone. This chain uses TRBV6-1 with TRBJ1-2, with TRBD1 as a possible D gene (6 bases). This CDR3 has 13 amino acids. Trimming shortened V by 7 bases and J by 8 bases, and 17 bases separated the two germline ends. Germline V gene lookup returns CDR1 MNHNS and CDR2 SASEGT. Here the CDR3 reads CASIYRAREGYTF. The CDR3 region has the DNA TGTGCCAGCATCTACAGGGCCCGGGAGGGCTACACCTTC.

CDR3 coding DNA: TGTGCCTGGAGTTCGCCTACCGGGACTAGCGGACGGAATGAGCAGTTCTTC. It yields the protein CAWSSPTGTSGRNEQFF. V gene TRBV30 combines with J gene TRBJ2-1, with 11 bases identical to TRBD2. Germline values: CDR1 GTSNPN, CDR2 SVGIG (reference sequence). V lost 2 bases and J lost 7; bases outside the gene matches: 13. CDR3 length: 17 amino acids.

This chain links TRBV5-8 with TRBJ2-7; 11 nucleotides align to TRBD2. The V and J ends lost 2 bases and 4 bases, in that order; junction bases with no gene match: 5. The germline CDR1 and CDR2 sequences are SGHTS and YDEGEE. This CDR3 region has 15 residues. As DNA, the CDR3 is TGTGCCAGCAGCTTATTAGCGGGAGGGGAGTACGAGCAGTACTTC. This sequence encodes CASSLLAGGEYEQYF.

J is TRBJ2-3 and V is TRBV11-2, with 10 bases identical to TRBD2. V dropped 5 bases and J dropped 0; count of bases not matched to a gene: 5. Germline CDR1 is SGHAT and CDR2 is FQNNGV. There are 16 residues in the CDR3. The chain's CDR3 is CASSQILAGSTDTQYF. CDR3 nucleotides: TGTGCCAGCAGCCAAATACTAGCGGGAAGCACAGATACGCAGTATTTT.

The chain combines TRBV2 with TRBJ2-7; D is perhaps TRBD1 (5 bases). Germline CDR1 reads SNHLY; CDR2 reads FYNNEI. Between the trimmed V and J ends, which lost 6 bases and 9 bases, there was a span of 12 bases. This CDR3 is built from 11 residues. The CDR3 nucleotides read TGTGCCAGCAGGCAGGGTGGCGGGCAGTACTTC. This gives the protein CASRQGGGQYF.

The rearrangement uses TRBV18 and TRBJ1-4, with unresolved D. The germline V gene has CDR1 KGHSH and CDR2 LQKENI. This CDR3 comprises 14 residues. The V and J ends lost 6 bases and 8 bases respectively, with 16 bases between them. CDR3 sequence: CASSRPAGGEKLFF. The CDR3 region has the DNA TGTGCCAGCTCTCGGCCGGCGGGAGGAGAAAAACTGTTTTTT.

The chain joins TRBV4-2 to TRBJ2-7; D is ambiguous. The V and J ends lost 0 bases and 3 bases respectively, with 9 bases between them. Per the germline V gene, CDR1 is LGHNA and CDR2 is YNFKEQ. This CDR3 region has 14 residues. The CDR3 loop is CASSQDNVGYEQYF. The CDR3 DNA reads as TGTGCCAGCAGCCAAGATAATGTGGGCTACGAGCAGTACTTC.

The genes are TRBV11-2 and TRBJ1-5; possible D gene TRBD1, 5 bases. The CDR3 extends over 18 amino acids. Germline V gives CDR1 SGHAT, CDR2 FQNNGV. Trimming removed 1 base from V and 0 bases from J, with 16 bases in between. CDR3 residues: CASSLGQTGSYSNQPQHF. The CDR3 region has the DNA TGTGCCAGCAGCTTAGGACAGACGGGGAGCTATAGCAATCAGCCCCAGCATTTT.

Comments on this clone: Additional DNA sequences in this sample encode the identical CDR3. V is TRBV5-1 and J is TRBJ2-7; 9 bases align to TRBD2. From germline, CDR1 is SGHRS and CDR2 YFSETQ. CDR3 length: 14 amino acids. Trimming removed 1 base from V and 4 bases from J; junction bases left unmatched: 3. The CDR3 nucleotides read TGCGCCAGCAGCTTGACTAGCGGGTCGTACGAGCAGTACTTC. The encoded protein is CASSLTSGSYEQYF.

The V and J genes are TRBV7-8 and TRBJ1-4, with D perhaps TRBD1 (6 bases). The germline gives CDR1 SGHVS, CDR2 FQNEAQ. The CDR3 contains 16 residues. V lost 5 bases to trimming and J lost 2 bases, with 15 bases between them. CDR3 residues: CASSRATGNTNEKLFF. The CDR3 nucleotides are TGTGCCAGCAGCCGAGCAACAGGGAACACTAATGAAAAACTGTTTTTT. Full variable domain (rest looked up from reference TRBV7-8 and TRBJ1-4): GAGVSQSPRYKVAKRGQDVALRCDPISGHVSLFWYQQALGQGPEFLTYFQNEAQLDKSGLPSDRFFAERPEGSVSTLKIQRTQQEDSAVYLCASSRATGNTNEKLFFGSGTQLSVL.

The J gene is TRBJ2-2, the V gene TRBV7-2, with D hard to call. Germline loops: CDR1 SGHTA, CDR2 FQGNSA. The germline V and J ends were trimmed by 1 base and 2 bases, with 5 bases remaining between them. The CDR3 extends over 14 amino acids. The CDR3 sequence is CASSLGHNTGELFF. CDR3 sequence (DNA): TGTGCCAGCAGCTTAGGGCATAACACCGGGGAGCTGTTTTTT.

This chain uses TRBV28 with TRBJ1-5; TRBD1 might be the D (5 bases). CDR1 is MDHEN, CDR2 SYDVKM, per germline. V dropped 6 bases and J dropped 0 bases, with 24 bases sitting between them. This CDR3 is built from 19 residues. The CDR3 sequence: CASSWVGRVPGGSNQPQHF. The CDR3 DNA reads TGTGCCAGCAGCTGGGTGGGCAGGGTCCCCGGGGGTAGCAATCAGCCCCAGCATTTT.

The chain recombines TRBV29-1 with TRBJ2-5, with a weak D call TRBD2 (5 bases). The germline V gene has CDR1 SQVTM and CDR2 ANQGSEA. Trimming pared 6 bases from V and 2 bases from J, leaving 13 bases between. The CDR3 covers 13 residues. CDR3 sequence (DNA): TGCAGCGTCGTTGGAGGAGGACAAGAGACCCAGTACTTC. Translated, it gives CSVVGGGQETQYF.

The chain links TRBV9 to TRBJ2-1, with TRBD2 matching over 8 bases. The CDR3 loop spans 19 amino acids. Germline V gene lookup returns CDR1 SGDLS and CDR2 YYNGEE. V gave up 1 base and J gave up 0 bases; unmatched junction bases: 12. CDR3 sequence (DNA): TGTGCCAGCAGCGTAAGGGCTAGCGGGCAGCTCAACTCCTACAATGAGCAGTTCTTC. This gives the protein CASSVRASGQLNSYNEQFF.

The DNA for the CDR3 is TGTGCCAGCAGCTTGCAACAGGGGGCCAACACTGAAGCTTTCTTT. This gives the protein CASSLQQGANTEAFF. The V and J genes are TRBV5-4 and TRBJ1-1, with 9 bases that match TRBD1. The CDR3 is 15 residues long. The trim removed 1 base at V and 2 bases at J, leaving 3 bases unmatched. Germline CDR1 is SGHNT and CDR2 is YYREEE (reference sequence).

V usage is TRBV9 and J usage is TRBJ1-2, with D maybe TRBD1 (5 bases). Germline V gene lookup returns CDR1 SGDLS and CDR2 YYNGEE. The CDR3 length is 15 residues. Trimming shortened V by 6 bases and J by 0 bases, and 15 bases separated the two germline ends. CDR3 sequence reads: CASNQGLGANYGYTF. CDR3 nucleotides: TGTGCCAGCAATCAGGGCCTGGGGGCTAACTATGGCTACACCTTC.

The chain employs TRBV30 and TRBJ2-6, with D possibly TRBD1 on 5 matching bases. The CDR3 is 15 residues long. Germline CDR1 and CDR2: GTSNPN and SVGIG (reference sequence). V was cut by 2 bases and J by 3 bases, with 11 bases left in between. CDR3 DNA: TGTGCCTGGAGTTATTCAGGGTATGGGGCCAACGTCCTGACTTTC. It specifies CAWSYSGYGANVLTF.

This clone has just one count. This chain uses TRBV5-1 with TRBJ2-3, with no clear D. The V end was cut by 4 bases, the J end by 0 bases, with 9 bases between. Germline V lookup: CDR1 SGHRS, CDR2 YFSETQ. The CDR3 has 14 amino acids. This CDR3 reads CASSNTPSTDTQYF. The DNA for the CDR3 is TGCGCCAGCAGCAACACACCAAGCACAGATACGCAGTATTTT.

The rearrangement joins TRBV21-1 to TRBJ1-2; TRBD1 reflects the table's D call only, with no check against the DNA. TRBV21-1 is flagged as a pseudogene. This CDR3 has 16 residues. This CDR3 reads CASTTSSGVLYHGYTF. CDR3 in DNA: TGTGCCAGCACCACCTCTTCAGGGGTTTTGTATCATGGCTACACCTTC.

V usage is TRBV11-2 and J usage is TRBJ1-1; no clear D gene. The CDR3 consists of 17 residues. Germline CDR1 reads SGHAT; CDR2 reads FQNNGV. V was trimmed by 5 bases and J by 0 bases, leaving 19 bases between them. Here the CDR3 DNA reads TGTGCCAGCAGCCCTAGTTGGGTCGCCGGAATGAACACTGAAGCTTTCTTT. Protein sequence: CASSPSWVAGMNTEAFF.

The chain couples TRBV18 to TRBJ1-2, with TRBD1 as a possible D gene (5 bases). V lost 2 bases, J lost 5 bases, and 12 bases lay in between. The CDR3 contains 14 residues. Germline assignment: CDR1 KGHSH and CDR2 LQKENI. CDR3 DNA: TGTGCCAGCTCACCAGCGGGCAGACAGTATGGCTACACCTTC. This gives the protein CASSPAGRQYGYTF.

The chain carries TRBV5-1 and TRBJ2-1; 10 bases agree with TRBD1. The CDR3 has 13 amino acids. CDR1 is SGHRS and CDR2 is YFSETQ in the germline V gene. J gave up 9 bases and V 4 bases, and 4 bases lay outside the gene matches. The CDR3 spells CASSQGQGTEQFF. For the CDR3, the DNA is TGCGCCAGCAGCCAGGGACAGGGGACTGAGCAGTTCTTC.

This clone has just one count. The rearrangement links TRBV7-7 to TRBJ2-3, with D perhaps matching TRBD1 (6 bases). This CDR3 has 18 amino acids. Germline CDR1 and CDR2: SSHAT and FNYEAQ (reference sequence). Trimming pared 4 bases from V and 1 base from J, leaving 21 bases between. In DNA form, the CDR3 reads TGTGCCAGCAGCTCCTTATCGTTGGCCAGGGGACGCACAGATACGCAGTATTTT. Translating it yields CASSSLSLARGRTDTQYF.

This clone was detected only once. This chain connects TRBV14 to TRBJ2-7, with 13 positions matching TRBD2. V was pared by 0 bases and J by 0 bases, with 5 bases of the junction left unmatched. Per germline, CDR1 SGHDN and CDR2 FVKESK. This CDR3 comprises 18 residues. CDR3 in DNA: TGTGCCAGCAGCCAAGATCCCCGACTAGCGGGGGGCTCCTACGAGCAGTACTTC. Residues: CASSQDPRLAGGSYEQYF.

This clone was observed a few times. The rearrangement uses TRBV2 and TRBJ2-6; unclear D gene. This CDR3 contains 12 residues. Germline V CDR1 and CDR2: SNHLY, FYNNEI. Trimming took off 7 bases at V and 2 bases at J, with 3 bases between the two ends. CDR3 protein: CASNPGANVLTF. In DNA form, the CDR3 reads TGTGCCAGCAATCCTGGGGCCAACGTCCTGACTTTC.

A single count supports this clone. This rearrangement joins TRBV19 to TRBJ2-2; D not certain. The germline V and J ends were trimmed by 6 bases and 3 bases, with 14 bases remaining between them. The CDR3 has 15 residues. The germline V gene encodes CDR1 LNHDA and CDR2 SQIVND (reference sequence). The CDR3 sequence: CASRTVGRDTGELFF. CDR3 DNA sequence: TGTGCCAGTAGGACGGTCGGCCGGGACACCGGGGAGCTGTTTTTT.

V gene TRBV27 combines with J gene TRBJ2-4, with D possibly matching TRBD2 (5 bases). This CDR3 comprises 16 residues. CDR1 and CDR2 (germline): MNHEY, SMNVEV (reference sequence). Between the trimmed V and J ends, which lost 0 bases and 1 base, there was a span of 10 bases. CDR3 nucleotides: TGTGCCAGCAGTTTATCGAGCGGATGGGCCAAAAACATTCAGTACTTC. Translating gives CASSLSSGWAKNIQYF.